The entry that follows covers one TCR beta chain sequence. The RNA, roughly 0.5 to 1 ug, was put through reverse transcription using random hexamers. Amplification of TCR beta CDR3 used immunoSEQ multiplex PCR across 54 Vbeta and 13 Jbeta. TCRdb recomputed calls from the immunoSEQ multiplex PCR reads with MiXCR, one row per CDR3 protein. The sample holds 150,000 to 200,000 distinct CDR3 sequences, about 91% seen once. V shed 4 bases, J shed 7 bases, and the junction held 7 bases outside the gene matches. CDR1 and CDR2 from the germline V gene are SNHLY and FYNNEI. The CDR3 is 15 amino acids. This specimen belongs to a study of CD8 T cells in Susac syndrome. Sequencing of TCR beta covered CD8+ and CD4+ T cells obtained from blood. Healthy donors were controls matched for age and sex. Negative magnetic isolation gave CD8+ and CD4+ cells; FACS enriched CD8+ TEMRA.

Sequenced input: CD4+ T cells from PBMCs. J is TRBJ2-2 and V is TRBV2, with TRBD1 matching over 9 bases. The receptor comes from a human donor in good health. As DNA, the CDR3 is TGTGCCAGCAGTGTGATCGGGACAGGGTTCGGGGAGCTGTTTTTT. It translates to CASSVIGTGFGELFF.